This T cell receptor beta chain stems from a study of T cells in localized non-small cell lung cancer. Study-wide results and caveats: Sequence data derive from only one tumor region, so heterogeneity remains possible. Highest T cell clonality was seen in uninvolved adjacent lung, surpassing that measured in tumor. Median detection of top 100 tumor clones in adjacent lung was 55 to 60 clones. Prolonged overall survival went with higher T cell density in the blood.

The repertoire was sequenced with immunoSEQ multiplex PCR; TCRdb's copy has only in-frame clones and lacks some. The repertoire includes about 52,000 clones, around nine tenths of them detected once, and roughly a sixth sits in the top ten. The CDR3 consists of 13 residues. A remark on this clone: Its antigen remains unidentified.

This sequence was found in a female donor with stage II lung adenocarcinoma. The sample here was PBMCs, taken before any cancer treatment. This chain joins TRBV21-1 and TRBJ1-2. TRBV21-1 is a pseudogene segment. The CDR3 DNA reads as TGTGCCAGCAGCAAAGAGGTACGCTATGGCTACACCTTC. Encoded protein: CASSKEVRYGYTF.